One T cell receptor (beta chain) is described in this entry. Its antigen remains unidentified. This record comes from a study of shared clonotypes between healthy human individuals. There are 19 residues in the CDR3. The V end was cut by 2 bases, the J end by 0 bases, with 17 bases between. Germline assignment: CDR1 SNHLY and CDR2 FYNNEI. Findings of the study overall: Sharing of clonotypes among donors was expected to vary with sequencing depth. With few donors, the genetic and exposure-history diversity represented was limited. It was observed that roughly 5.1% of naive CD4 clonotypes were shared across several donors. Only blood was sampled, and tissue TCR repertoires likely differ from blood ones.

The repertoire was sequenced with immunoSEQ multiplex PCR; TCRdb's copy has only in-frame clones and lacks some. Here the sample spans about 2.4 million clones, 80% to 95% being singletons. This clonotype was sampled from a man aged 18 to 35 in good health. Some clones in this sample may be carry-over from other donors' samples. The chain joins TRBV2 to TRBJ2-6, with D possibly TRBD1 on 6 matching bases. The sample consisted of naive CD4+ T cells from PBMCs. As to subset: CD45RA+ positively selected. The DNA of the CDR3 is TGTGCCAGCAGTGAAATTGGGGGCAGCGATTCCTCTGGGGCCAACGTCCTGACTTTC. Protein: CASSEIGGSDSSGANVLTF. The full variable domain, rest sourced from reference TRBV2 and TRBJ2-6, is EPEVTQTPSHQVTQMGQEVILRCVPISNHLYFYWYRQILGQKVEFLVSFYNNEISEKSEIFDDQFSVERPDGSNFTLKIRSTKLEDSAMYFCASSEIGGSDSSGANVLTFGAGSRLTVL.